A single T cell receptor (beta chain) is shown here with its context. The antigen remains undetermined. Germline V gene lookup returns CDR1 MDHEN and CDR2 SYDVKM. The CDR3 has 13 residues. V lost 3 bases and J 0 bases, leaving 6 bases between the germline ends. Cells sorted by CD45RO/CCR7/CD25/CD127/CD95/CD27 comprised CD4+ naive, central memory, regulatory and stem cell-like memory cells. This sample was included in a study of beta chain features in type 1 diabetes. Study at large: The number of sorted cells examined across all samples was 107,917,701. Points from the study as a whole: Patients with type 1 diabetes carried fewer insertions and had more deletions at their VDJ junctions.

cDNA synthesis used the whole RNA isolate, giving expressed TCRB sequences. Mean read depth for naive, central memory and regulatory T cell samples was 3.5 million to 4.5 million reads. TCRdb's table, derived via immunoSEQ multiplex PCR, lists solely in-frame clones and lacks some. The sample has more than 300,000 clones; about 16% are singletons. The rearrangement uses TRBV28 and TRBJ2-7; D remains unclear. The sequenced material came from naive CD4+ T cells from blood. The sequence derives from a woman aged 18 to 35 in good health. The CDR3, as DNA: TGTGCCAGCAGTTTCGGTCCCTCCTACGAGCAGTACTTC. Its translation: CASSFGPSYEQYF.